The rows below give T cell receptor beta chains drawn from one sample of a study of long-term antiretroviral therapy in people with HIV. Assay: immunoSEQ multiplex PCR; the TCRdb copy retains only in-frame clones and omits some. The repertoire holds 35,000 to 40,000 clones, with 70% to 90% as singletons. The sequenced sample was unsorted PBMCs, obtained 2.2 years after starting antiretroviral therapy. The receptors were gathered from a man between 18 and 35 years old with HIV. Both conserved end residues are part of each CDR3. Fields, in order: V gene, J gene, D gene, clone size, CDR3 protein, CDR3 DNA. The D gene is left open where the match is weak. Not every row has a clone size; where given, it reads once, few, many or a size class.

>TRBV15|TRBJ1-1|NA|once
CATSRDNGNTEAFF
TGTGCCACCAGCAGAGATAACGGGAACACTGAAGCTTTCTTT
>TRBV27|TRBJ1-2|NA|NA
CASSLRTPGVYGYTF
TGTGCCAGCAGTTTAAGGACACCTGGAGTCTATGGCTACACCTTC
>TRBV6-5|TRBJ2-1|NA|NA
CASRRLNYNEQFF
TGTGCCAGCAGGCGACTTAATTACAATGAGCAGTTCTTC
>TRBV7-9|TRBJ2-7|TRBD2|NA
CASSPPISGRASEQYF
TGTGCCAGCAGCCCTCCCATTAGCGGGAGGGCCTCCGAGCAGTACTTC
>TRBV6-6|TRBJ1-1|TRBD1|once
CASSPRQGGYTEAFF
TGTGCCAGCAGTCCAAGACAGGGGGGATACACTGAAGCTTTCTTT
>TRBV27|TRBJ1-5|NA|few
CASSLGTHGNQPQHF
TGTGCCAGCAGTTTAGGGACGCATGGAAATCAGCCCCAGCATTTT
>TRBV7-9|TRBJ2-7|NA|few
CASSSQASYEQYF
TGTGCCAGCAGCTCTCAAGCCTCCTACGAGCAGTACTTC
>TRBV6-1|TRBJ1-4|NA|NA
CASSTRESTDEKLFF
TGTGCCAGCAGTACGAGGGAAAGTACGGATGAAAAACTGTTTTTT
>TRBV5-1|TRBJ2-3|NA|NA
CASSLVGASGLTDTQYF
TGCGCCAGCAGCTTGGTGGGGGCGTCGGGACTCACAGATACGCAGTATTTT
>TRBV13|TRBJ1-5|NA|NA
CASSGRGSGQPQHF
TGTGCCAGCAGCGGCAGGGGAAGTGGTCAGCCCCAGCATTTT
>TRBV9|TRBJ1-2|NA|NA
CASSDPVGRGSLAGYTF
TGTGCCAGCAGCGACCCGGTGGGGCGGGGGTCATTGGCTGGCTACACCTTC
>TRBV27|TRBJ1-2|NA|NA
CASSYRDPNYGYTF
TGTGCCAGCAGTTACCGGGACCCAAACTATGGCTACACCTTC
>TRBV29-1|TRBJ2-7|TRBD1|NA
CSEPGQGNEQYF
TGCAGCGAACCGGGACAGGGTAACGAGCAGTACTTC
>TRBV14|TRBJ1-1|NA|NA
CASSQKELGGGNTEAFF
TGTGCCAGCAGCCAAAAAGAGCTGGGGGGTGGGAACACTGAAGCTTTCTTT
>TRBV6-1|TRBJ1-6|TRBD1|few
CASSEVGTGVGSHF
TGTGCCAGCAGTGAAGTTGGGACAGGGGTCGGTTCCCACTTT
>TRBV13|TRBJ2-3|NA|NA
CASSLTWSGTDTQYF
TGTGCCAGCAGCTTGACGTGGTCAGGCACAGATACGCAGTATTTT
>TRBV11-2|TRBJ2-7|NA|NA
CASSIQGSSYEQYF
TGTGCCAGCAGCATACAGGGATCGTCCTACGAGCAGTACTTC
>TRBV28|TRBJ1-5|NA|NA
CASRQSSNQPQHF
TGTGCCAGCAGACAGTCTAGCAATCAGCCCCAGCATTTT
>TRBV4-3|TRBJ2-7|TRBD1|NA
CASSQFGTAEQYF
TGCGCCAGCAGCCAGTTCGGGACAGCCGAGCAGTACTTC
>TRBV4-3|TRBJ2-7|NA|NA
CASSQVLGPSPPYEQYF
TGCGCCAGCAGCCAGGTCTTGGGACCCTCCCCCCCCTACGAGCAGTACTTC
>TRBV7-9|TRBJ1-1|NA|NA
CASSPGDLREAFF
TGTGCCAGCAGCCCTGGAGATTTACGTGAAGCTTTCTTT
>TRBV7-2|TRBJ2-7|NA|NA
CASSLTNRAGSREYEQYF
TGTGCCAGCAGCTTAACCAACAGGGCGGGAAGCCGAGAGTACGAGCAGTACTTC
>TRBV4-1|TRBJ2-2|NA|NA
CASSRTTSNTGELFF
TGCGCCAGCAGCCGGACTACATCGAACACCGGGGAGCTGTTTTTT
>TRBV6-1|TRBJ1-2|NA|NA
CASSERGGADGYTF
TGTGCCAGCAGTGAACGGGGGGGGGCGGATGGCTACACCTTC
>TRBV5-4|TRBJ1-1|TRBD1|NA
CASSPPGQLMNTEAFF
TGTGCCAGCAGCCCCCCGGGACAGCTGATGAACACTGAAGCTTTCTTT
>TRBV11-2|TRBJ2-3|TRBD2|NA
CASSLGPRTSGTADTQYF
TGTGCCAGCAGCTTAGGCCCTCGGACTAGCGGGACGGCCGATACGCAGTATTTT
>TRBV7-2|TRBJ2-5|TRBD2|once
CASSVEGASGQETQYF
TGTGCCAGCAGCGTTGAAGGAGCTAGCGGACAAGAGACCCAGTACTTC
>TRBV7-3|TRBJ2-7|NA|NA
CASSFDRTYEQYF
TGTGCCAGCAGCTTTGACAGAACCTACGAGCAGTACTTC
>TRBV7-3|TRBJ1-1|NA|NA
CASSLIGGEATEAFF
TGTGCCAGCAGCTTAATTGGAGGGGAGGCCACTGAAGCTTTCTTT
>TRBV4-1|TRBJ2-7|NA|NA
CASSQDIRSVTEQYF
TGCGCCAGCAGCCAAGATATTAGGTCAGTCACCGAGCAGTACTTC
>TRBV19|TRBJ2-7|NA|NA
CASSIAATPNYEQYF
TGTGCCAGTAGTATAGCCGCGACACCAAACTACGAGCAGTACTTC
>TRBV9|TRBJ2-7|NA|NA
CASSVAPPYEQYF
TGTGCCAGCAGCGTAGCCCCCCCCTACGAGCAGTACTTC